This T cell receptor (beta chain) was obtained from a study of response to subunit inactivated influenza vaccine. Notes on the study in general: Authors proposed each seasonal influenza vaccination draws in few new T cells.

The germline V gene encodes CDR1 SEHNR and CDR2 FQNEAQ (reference sequence). The CDR3 is 15 residues long. V was clipped by 5 bases and J by 10 bases, with 18 bases between them. In regard to this clonotype: No antigen is known for it.

TCRdb reanalysed the RT-PCR reads using MiXCR and keeps one entry per CDR3 protein. The data show 530,000 or so distinct CDR3 sequences, about 10% seen once. This receptor was taken from a man aged 45 to 65 who received an inactivated influenza vaccine. The chain uses TRBV7-9 and TRBJ1-6; D is unresolved. Material: PBMCs from blood, obtained on the day of vaccination. The CDR3 DNA reads TGTGCCAGCAGCCCACATACGGCTGCCGGGTCACCCCTCCACTTT. Encoded protein: CASSPHTAAGSPLHF.